What follows are 24 T cell receptor beta chains derived from one specimen sequenced in a study of breast tumors, draining lymph nodes, adjacent tissues. Each CDR3 protein gets one entry after TCRdb re-called the multiplex PCR reads with MiXCR. Of roughly 32,000 distinct CDR3 sequences in the sample, roughly 36% are singletons; the top ten hold roughly 10%. Source material: breast tumor tissue. The receptors stem from a female donor with breast cancer. Some clones in this sample may be carry-over from other donors' samples.

J is TRBJ2-7 and V is TRBV9; 8 positions agree with TRBD1. The ends lost 4 bases at V and 0 bases at J; junction bases unmatched: 6. The CDR3 is 15 residues long. The germline gives CDR1 SGDLS, CDR2 YYNGEE. The CDR3 nucleotides read TGTGCCAGCAGCACCGGACAGGGCTACTCCTACGAGCAGTACTTC. Translated: CASSTGQGYSYEQYF. Looking up the rest from reference TRBV9 and TRBJ2-7 gives the full variable domain: DSGVTQTPKHLITATGQRVTLRCSPRSGDLSVYWYQQSLDQGLQFLIQYYNGEERAKGNILERFSAQQFPDLHSELNLSSLELGDSALYFCASSTGQGYSYEQYFGPGTRLTVT.

As concerns this clonotype: The junction departs from germline at one end; a sequencing error may be responsible. The V and J genes are TRBV19 and TRBJ1-4; no definite D call. This CDR3 region has 11 residues. In germline, CDR1 is LNHDA, CDR2 SQIVND (reference sequence). The CDR3 protein is CAGSPSEKLFF. CDR3 coding DNA: TGTGCCGGTAGCCCGAGTGAAAAACTGTTTTTT.

This clonotype was picked up many times. This rearrangement joins TRBV5-1 to TRBJ2-3; 10 nucleotides agree with TRBD1. CDR1 is SGHRS, CDR2 YFSETQ, per germline. The CDR3 has 15 amino acids. V was clipped by 0 bases and J by 4 bases; unmatched bases: 2. CDR3 residues: CASSLDGQGADTQYF. In nucleotides, the CDR3 is TGCGCCAGCAGCTTGGATGGACAGGGGGCAGATACGCAGTATTTT.

The J gene is TRBJ2-3, the V gene TRBV12-3 or TRBV12-4; D remains ambiguous. The CDR3 spans 11 residues. Trimming shortened V by 2 bases and J by 7 bases, and 4 bases separated the two germline ends. For the CDR3, the DNA is TGTGCCAGCAGTTTACCTTATACGCAGTATTTT. Translation: CASSLPYTQYF.

Ten or more counts support this clonotype. V gene TRBV11-3 combines with J gene TRBJ2-7; the D is unclear. The V end lost 3 bases, the J end lost 7 bases, and 13 bases lay between the germline ends. The CDR3 has 13 residues. Germline values: CDR1 SGHNT, CDR2 YENEEA. The chain's CDR3 is CASSLLTTAEQYF. CDR3 DNA: TGTGCCAGCAGCTTGCTCACGACGGCGGAGCAGTACTTC.

This clonotype was seen at least ten times. This chain connects TRBV7-8 to TRBJ2-5; D possibly corresponds to TRBD1 (7 bases). In germline, CDR1 is SGHVS, CDR2 FQNEAQ. The CDR3 totals 17 residues. The V and J ends lost 3 bases and 4 bases respectively, with 21 bases between them. CDR3 in DNA: TGTGCCAGCAGCTTGGGCAGGGGGGCGAGGGGGCCAGAGACCCAGTACTTC. As protein: CASSLGRGARGPETQYF.

The chain has TRBV7-9 and TRBJ2-3; TRBD1 or TRBD2 may be the D gene (6 bases each). V was clipped by 1 base and J by 5 bases, with 13 bases between them. This CDR3 contains 15 residues. Germline V gene sequence: CDR1 SEHNR, CDR2 FQNEAQ (reference sequence). The chain's CDR3 is CASSLVAVGGDTQYF. The CDR3 DNA reads TGTGCCAGCAGCTTAGTAGCGGTAGGGGGAGATACGCAGTATTTT. Based on the CDR3 plus reference TRBV7-9 and TRBJ2-3, the full variable domain is DTGVSQNPRHKITKRGQNVTFRCDPISEHNRLYWYRQTLGQGPEFLTYFQNEAQLEKSRLLSDRFSAERPKGSFSTLEIQRTEQGDSAMYLCASSLVAVGGDTQYFGPGTRLTVL.

In this sample, this clonotype turned up a few times. This chain uses TRBV6-4 with TRBJ2-5, with 9 bases aligning to TRBD2. CDR3 size: 15 residues. CDR1 is MRHNA, CDR2 SNTAGT, per germline. After removal of 2 bases from V and 4 bases from J, the junction contained 5 bases not matched to a gene. The CDR3 bases are TGTGCCAGCAGTGACGAGCGGGAGGCAGTAGAGACCCAGTACTTC. Encoded protein: CASSDEREAVETQYF.

This clonotype was found many times. The rearrangement joins TRBV7-2 to TRBJ1-2; D gene uncertain. Germline V lookup: CDR1 SGHTA, CDR2 FQGNSA. The CDR3 has 13 amino acids. V lost 4 bases, J lost 6 bases, and 12 bases lay in between. The CDR3 sequence is CASSSGWIHGYTF. CDR3 nucleotides: TGTGCCAGCAGCTCTGGCTGGATCCATGGCTACACCTTC. Drawing the rest from reference TRBV7-2 and TRBJ1-2, the complete variable domain is GAGVSQSPSNKVTEKGKDVELRCDPISGHTALYWYRQSLGQGLEFLIYFQGNSAPDKSGLPSDRFSAERTGGSVSTLTIQRTQQEDSAVYLCASSSGWIHGYTFGSGTRLTVV.

The rearrangement joins TRBV12-3 or TRBV12-4 to TRBJ2-3; no clear D. The CDR3 totals 11 residues. V was cut by 2 bases and J by 8 bases, with 5 bases left in between. The CDR3 DNA is TGTGCCAGCAGTTTAACCGGTACGCAGTATTTT. Its protein product is CASSLTGTQYF.

The chain couples TRBV6-1 to TRBJ1-6, with TRBD1 matching 8 bases. The junction had 4 bases not matched to a gene; V was cut back by 8 bases and J by 4 bases. This CDR3 has 14 amino acids. The germline V gene has CDR1 MNHNS and CDR2 SASEGT. The CDR3 region is CASLTGGYNSPLHF. Here the CDR3 DNA reads TGTGCCAGCCTTACAGGGGGATATAATTCACCCCTCCACTTT.

The gene calls are TRBV20-1 and TRBJ2-7, with TRBD2 matching over 8 bases. V lost 4 bases to trimming and J lost 2 bases; unmatched junction nucleotides: 1. Per germline, CDR1 DFQATT and CDR2 SNEGSKA (reference sequence). This CDR3 contains 12 residues. The chain's CDR3 is CSATAGAYEQYF. CDR3 sequence (DNA): TGCAGTGCTACAGCGGGAGCCTACGAGCAGTACTTC.

This clonotype was picked up many times. The chain recombines TRBV20-1 with TRBJ2-7; TRBD1 aligns across 10 bases. With 3 bases clipped from V and 7 bases from J, the junction kept 9 bases outside the gene matches. Germline V CDR1 and CDR2: DFQATT, SNEGSKA (reference sequence). CDR3 size: 14 residues. The CDR3 nucleotides are TGCAGTGCTAGTCGGGGACAGGGGATAAGGGAGCAGTACTTC. Protein: CSASRGQGIREQYF.

The chain joins TRBV7-7 to TRBJ2-7, with TRBD2 matching 7 bases. Germline CDR1 is SSHAT and CDR2 is FNYEAQ (reference sequence). Trimming removed 5 bases from V and 6 bases from J; junction bases left unmatched: 7. CDR3 length: 13 amino acids. In DNA, the CDR3 is TGTGCCAGCAGCCCTCTCGGGAGGCCCGAGCAGTACTTC. Its translation is CASSPLGRPEQYF.

Concerning this clonotype itself: This clone may be a read error of a much larger clone one base away. The V and J genes are TRBV4-2 and TRBJ2-1; D gene unclear. Deletions cut 1 base from V and 7 bases from J, with 14 bases between. Germline assignment: CDR1 LGHNA and CDR2 YNFKEQ. The CDR3 is 15 amino acids. The CDR3 coding sequence is TGTGCCAGCAGCCAAGCGGAAATAGCTACAAATGAGCAGTTCTTC. This encodes CASSQAEIATNEQFF.

Ten or more counts support this clonotype. The CDR3 nucleotides read TGTGCCTGGAATGGTGGGATAAACACCGGGGAGCTGTTTTTT. It codes for CAWNGGINTGELFF. The chain links TRBV30 to TRBJ2-2; the D is unclear. V was cut by 4 bases and J by 2 bases, with 11 bases left in between. This CDR3 region has 14 residues. The germline CDR1 and CDR2 sequences are GTSNPN and SVGIG (reference sequence). The full variable domain, in which reference TRBV30 and TRBJ2-2 provide the parts outside the CDR3, is SQTIHQWPATLVQPVGSPLSLECTVEGTSNPNLYWYRQAAGRGLQLLFYSVGIGQISSEVPQNLSASRPQDRQFILSSKKLLLSDSGFYLCAWNGGINTGELFFGEGSRLTVL.

This clonotype was counted many times. The chain carries TRBV30 and TRBJ2-7; 7 bases map to TRBD1. The CDR3 extends over 14 amino acids. From germline, CDR1 is GTSNPN and CDR2 SVGIG (reference sequence). V lost 6 bases to trimming and J lost 7 bases; unmatched junction nucleotides: 15. CDR3 in amino acids: CACTSLTTRGEQYF. CDR3 sequence (DNA): TGTGCCTGCACTTCTCTGACGACCAGGGGGGAGCAGTACTTC.

Concerning this clonotype itself: This may be a read error, as it is one base from a much larger clone. The chain carries TRBV7-2 and TRBJ1-3; D uncertain. Trimming removed 4 bases at V and 0 bases at J, with 10 bases between. Germline V gene data show CDR1 as SGHTA and CDR2 as FQGNSA. This CDR3 has 15 amino acids. The CDR3 loop reads CASSSPAHSGNTIYF. The CDR3 bases are TGTGCCAGCAGCTCACCGGCCCACTCTGGAAACACCATATATTTT. Full variable domain (missing parts from reference TRBV7-2 and TRBJ1-3): GAGVSQSPSNKVTEKGKDVELRCDPISGHTALYWYRQSLGQGLEFLIYFQGNSAPDKSGLPSDRFSAERTGGSVSTLTIQRTQQEDSAVYLCASSSPAHSGNTIYFGEGSWLTVV.

V and J are TRBV5-4 and TRBJ2-7, with 7 bases identical to TRBD1. The V and J ends lost 4 bases and 3 bases, in that order; junction bases with no gene match: 7. The V gene's germline CDR1 is SGHNT and CDR2 YYREEE (reference sequence). This CDR3 contains 14 residues. CDR3 DNA sequence: TGTGCCAGCAGCCCGAGGCAGGGGGACTACGAGCAGTACTTC. Translated, it gives CASSPRQGDYEQYF.

In the case of this clonotype: At one of its ends the junction is not consistent with the germline gene, which may arise from a read error. V is TRBV5-1 and J is TRBJ2-7; D possibly matches TRBD1 or TRBD2 (7 bases each). The CDR3 is made up of 16 amino acids. The V gene's germline CDR1 is SGHRS and CDR2 YFSETQ. The CDR3 nucleotides read TGCGCCAGCAGCTTGTTCGGCAGGGGGGGTGTGGACGAACAGTACTTC. It is translated as CASSLFGRGGVDEQYF.

As to this clonotype: A much larger clone lies a single base off, so this may be a read error. The V and J genes are TRBV11-2 and TRBJ2-5; D gene unclear. The CDR3 length is 15 residues. Germline V gives CDR1 SGHAT, CDR2 FQNNGV. The CDR3 nucleotides read TGTGCCAGCAGCTTAGGCCCGGAATTCGGTTCTGCCCAGTGCTTC. Residues: CASSLGPEFGSAQCF. The full variable domain, in which reference TRBV11-2 and TRBJ2-5 provide the parts outside the CDR3, is EAGVAQSPRYKIIEKRQSVAFWCNPISGHATLYWYQQILGQGPKLLIQFQNNGVVDDSQLPKDRFSAERLKGVDSTLKIQPAKLEDSAVYLCASSLGPEFGSAQCFGPGTRLLVL.

This clonotype was seen only a few times. The V and J genes are TRBV7-9 and TRBJ1-1, with TRBD1 as a possible D gene (5 bases). Per germline, CDR1 SEHNR and CDR2 FQNEAQ (reference sequence). The CDR3 loop spans 15 amino acids. Trimming took off 2 bases at V and 4 bases at J, with 14 bases between the two ends. The CDR3 is CASSLRDFGGTEAFF. Written as DNA, the CDR3 is TGTGCCAGCAGCTTAAGGGACTTCGGGGGCACTGAAGCTTTCTTT.

Comments on this clonotype: Its ends do not fully match the called genes, so a read error is possible. The V gene is TRBV9, the J gene TRBJ2-1; the match to TRBD2 covers 8 bases. In germline, CDR1 is SGDLS, CDR2 YYNGEE. The CDR3 extends over 15 amino acids. This CDR3 is CASSVGGRTYNKQFF. The CDR3 nucleotides are TGTGCCAGCAGCGTAGGCGGGAGGACTTACAATAAGCAGTTCTTC.

This clonotype showed up many times. J is TRBJ1-4 and V is TRBV20-1; a weak D match, TRBD1 (5 bases). The germline CDR1 and CDR2 sequences are DFQATT and SNEGSKA (reference sequence). Trimming removed 3 bases from V and 4 bases from J, with 9 bases in between. The CDR3 totals 13 residues. CDR3 region: CSASRGVNEKLFF. In nucleotides, the CDR3 is TGCAGTGCTAGTCGGGGGGTTAATGAAAAACTGTTTTTT.